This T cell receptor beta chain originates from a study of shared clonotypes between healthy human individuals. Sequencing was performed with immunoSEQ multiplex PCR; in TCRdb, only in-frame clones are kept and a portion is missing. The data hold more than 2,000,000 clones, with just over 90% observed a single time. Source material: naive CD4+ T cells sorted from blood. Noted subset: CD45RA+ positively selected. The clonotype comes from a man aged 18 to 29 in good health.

As DNA, the CDR3 is TGTGCCAGCAGCTTACGTCATTTGGACGAGTCATACGAGCAGTACTTC. This codes for CASSLRHLDESYEQYF. The chain joins TRBV7-8 to TRBJ2-7, with D uncertain. Trimming removed 2 bases at V and 4 bases at J, with 18 bases between. The germline V gene encodes CDR1 SGHVS and CDR2 FQNEAQ. The CDR3 runs 16 residues. The full variable domain, in which reference TRBV7-8 and TRBJ2-7 provide the parts outside the CDR3, is GAGVSQSPRYKVAKRGQDVALRCDPISGHVSLFWYQQALGQGPEFLTYFQNEAQLDKSGLPSDRFFAERPEGSVSTLKIQRTQQEDSAVYLCASSLRHLDESYEQYFGPGTRLTVT.